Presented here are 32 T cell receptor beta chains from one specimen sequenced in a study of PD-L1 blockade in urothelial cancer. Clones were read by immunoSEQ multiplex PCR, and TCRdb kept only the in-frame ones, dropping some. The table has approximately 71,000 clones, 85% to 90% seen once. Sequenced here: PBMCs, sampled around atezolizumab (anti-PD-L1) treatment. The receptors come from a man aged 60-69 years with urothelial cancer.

CDR3 loop: CASSQNLAGAIEQFF. CDR3 nucleotides: TGCGCCAGCAGCCAAAACCTAGCGGGGGCTATTGAGCAGTTCTTC. The V and J genes are TRBV4-1 and TRBJ2-1; 10 bases align to TRBD2. Looked up from germline, CDR1 is MGHRA and CDR2 is YSYEKL. The CDR3 consists of 15 residues. J gave up 9 bases and V 2 bases, and 7 bases lay outside the gene matches.

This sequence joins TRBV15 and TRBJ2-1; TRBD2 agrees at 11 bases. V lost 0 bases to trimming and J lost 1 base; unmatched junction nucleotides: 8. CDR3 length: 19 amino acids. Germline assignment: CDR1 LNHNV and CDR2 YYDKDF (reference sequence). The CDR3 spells CATSRDYTSGSGSYNEQFF. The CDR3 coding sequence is TGTGCCACCAGCAGAGATTATACTAGCGGGAGTGGGTCCTACAATGAGCAGTTCTTC.

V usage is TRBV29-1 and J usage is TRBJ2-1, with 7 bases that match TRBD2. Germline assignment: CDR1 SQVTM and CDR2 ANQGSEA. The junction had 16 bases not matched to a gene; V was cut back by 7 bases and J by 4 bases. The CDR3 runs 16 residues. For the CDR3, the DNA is TGCAGCGCCGAGGGCAACCGGCCCGGGGGGTACAATGAGCAGTTCTTC. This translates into CSAEGNRPGGYNEQFF.

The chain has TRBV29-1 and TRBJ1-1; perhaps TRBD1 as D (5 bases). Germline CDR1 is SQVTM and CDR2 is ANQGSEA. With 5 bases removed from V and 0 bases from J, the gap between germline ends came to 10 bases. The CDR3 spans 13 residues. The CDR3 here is CSVTRQMNTEAFF. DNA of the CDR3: TGCAGCGTTACCCGACAGATGAACACTGAAGCTTTCTTT.

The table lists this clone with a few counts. CDR3 in amino acids: CASSLGRTGAFF. Here the CDR3 DNA reads TGTGCCAGCAGCTTAGGCCGGACAGGGGCTTTCTTT. The chain combines TRBV13 with TRBJ1-1; 8 bases are shared with TRBD1. With 0 bases clipped from V and 11 bases from J, the junction kept 2 bases outside the gene matches. CDR1 and CDR2 (germline): PRHDT, FYEKMQ (reference sequence). This CDR3 region has 12 residues.

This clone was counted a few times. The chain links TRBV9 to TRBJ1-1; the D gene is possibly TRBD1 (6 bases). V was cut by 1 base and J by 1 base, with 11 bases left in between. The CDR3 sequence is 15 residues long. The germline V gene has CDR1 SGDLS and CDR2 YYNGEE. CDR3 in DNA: TGTGCCAGCAGCGTATCAGGGGCAGGGAACACTGAAGCTTTCTTT. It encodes CASSVSGAGNTEAFF. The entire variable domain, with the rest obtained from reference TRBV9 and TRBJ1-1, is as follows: DSGVTQTPKHLITATGQRVTLRCSPRSGDLSVYWYQQSLDQGLQFLIQYYNGEERAKGNILERFSAQQFPDLHSELNLSSLELGDSALYFCASSVSGAGNTEAFFGQGTRLTVV.

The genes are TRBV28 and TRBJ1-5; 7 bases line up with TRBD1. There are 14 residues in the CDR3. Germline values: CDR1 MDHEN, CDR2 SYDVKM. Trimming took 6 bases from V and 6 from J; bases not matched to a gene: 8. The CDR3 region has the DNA TGTGCCAGCAGGACGGGGACAGCCAGTCAGCCCCAGCATTTT. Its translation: CASRTGTASQPQHF. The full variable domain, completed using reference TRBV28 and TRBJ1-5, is DVKVTQSSRYLVKRTGEKVFLECVQDMDHENMFWYRQDPGLGLRLIYFSYDVKMKEKGDIPEGYSVSREKKERFSLILESASTNQTSMYLCASRTGTASQPQHFGDGTRLSIL.

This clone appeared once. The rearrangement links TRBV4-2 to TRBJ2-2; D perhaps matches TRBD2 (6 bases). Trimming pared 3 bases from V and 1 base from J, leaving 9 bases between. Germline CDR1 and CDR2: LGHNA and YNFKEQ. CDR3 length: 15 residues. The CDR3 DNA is TGTGCCAGCAGCCAGGGGGGAGGGAACACCGGGGAGCTGTTTTTT. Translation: CASSQGGGNTGELFF.

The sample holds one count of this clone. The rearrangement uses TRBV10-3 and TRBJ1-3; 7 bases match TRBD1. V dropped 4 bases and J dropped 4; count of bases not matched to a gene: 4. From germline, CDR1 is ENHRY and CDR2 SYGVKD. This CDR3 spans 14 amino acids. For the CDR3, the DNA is TGTGCCATCAGTGGAGAGGGGGCAGGAAACACCATATATTTT. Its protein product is CAISGEGAGNTIYF.

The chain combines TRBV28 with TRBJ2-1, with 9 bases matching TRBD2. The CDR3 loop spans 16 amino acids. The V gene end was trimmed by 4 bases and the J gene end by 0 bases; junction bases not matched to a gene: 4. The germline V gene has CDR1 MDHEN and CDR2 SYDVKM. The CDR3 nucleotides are TGTGCCAGCAGTTCTCTAGCGGGAAGCTCCTACAATGAGCAGTTCTTC. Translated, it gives CASSSLAGSSYNEQFF.

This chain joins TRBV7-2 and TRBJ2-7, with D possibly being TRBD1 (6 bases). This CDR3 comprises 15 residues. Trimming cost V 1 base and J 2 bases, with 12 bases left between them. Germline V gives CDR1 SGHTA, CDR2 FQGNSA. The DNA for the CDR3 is TGTGCCAGCAGCTTAGTTGGCAGGGGACCCTACGAGCAGTACTTC. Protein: CASSLVGRGPYEQYF.

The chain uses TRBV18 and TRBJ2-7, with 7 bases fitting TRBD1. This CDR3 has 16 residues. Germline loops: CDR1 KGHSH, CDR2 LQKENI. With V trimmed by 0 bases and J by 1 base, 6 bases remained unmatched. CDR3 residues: CASSPPDRTRSYEQYF. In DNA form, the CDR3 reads TGTGCCAGCTCACCACCGGACAGGACCCGTTCCTACGAGCAGTACTTC.

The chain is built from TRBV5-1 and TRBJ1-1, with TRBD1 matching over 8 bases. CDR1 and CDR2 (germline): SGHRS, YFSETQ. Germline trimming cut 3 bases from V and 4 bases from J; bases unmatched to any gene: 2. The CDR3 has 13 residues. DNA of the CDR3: TGCGCCAGCAGCTCACAGGGGGTCACTGAAGCTTTCTTT. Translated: CASSSQGVTEAFF.

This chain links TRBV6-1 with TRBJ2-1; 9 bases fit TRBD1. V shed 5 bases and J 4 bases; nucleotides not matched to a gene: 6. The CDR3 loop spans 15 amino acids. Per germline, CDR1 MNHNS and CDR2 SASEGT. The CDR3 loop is CASSLTGGYYNEQFF. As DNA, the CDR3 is TGTGCCAGCAGTCTGACAGGGGGTTATTACAATGAGCAGTTCTTC.

The chain's CDR3 is CASSLQGEAEAFF. The CDR3 DNA sequence: TGTGCCAGCAGCCTACAGGGGGAGGCTGAAGCTTTCTTT. J is TRBJ1-1 and V is TRBV7-9; 8 nucleotides line up with TRBD1. J was trimmed by 6 bases and V by 5 bases; bases with no gene match: 5. Germline V gene data show CDR1 as SEHNR and CDR2 as FQNEAQ (reference sequence). The CDR3 has 13 residues.

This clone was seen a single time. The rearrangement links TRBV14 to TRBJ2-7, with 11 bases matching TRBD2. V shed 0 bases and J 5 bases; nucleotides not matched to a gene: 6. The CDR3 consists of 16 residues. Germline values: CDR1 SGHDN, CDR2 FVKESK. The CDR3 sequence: CASSQDVAGGPDEQYF. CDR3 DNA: TGTGCCAGCAGCCAAGATGTAGCGGGAGGGCCGGACGAGCAGTACTTC.

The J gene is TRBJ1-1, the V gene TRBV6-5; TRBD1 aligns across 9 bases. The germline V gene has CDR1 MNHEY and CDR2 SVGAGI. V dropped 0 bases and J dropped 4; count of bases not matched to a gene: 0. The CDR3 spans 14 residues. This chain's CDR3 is CASSYSGQGTEAFF. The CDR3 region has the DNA TGTGCCAGCAGTTACTCGGGACAGGGCACTGAAGCTTTCTTT.

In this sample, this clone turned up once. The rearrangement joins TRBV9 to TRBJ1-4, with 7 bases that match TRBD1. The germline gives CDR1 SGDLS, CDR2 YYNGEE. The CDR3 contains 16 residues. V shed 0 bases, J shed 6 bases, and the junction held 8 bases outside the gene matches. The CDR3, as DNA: TGTGCCAGCAGCGTAGATAATCAGGGGGGATATGAAAAACTGTTTTTT. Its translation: CASSVDNQGGYEKLFF. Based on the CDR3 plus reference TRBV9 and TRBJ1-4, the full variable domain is DSGVTQTPKHLITATGQRVTLRCSPRSGDLSVYWYQQSLDQGLQFLIQYYNGEERAKGNILERFSAQQFPDLHSELNLSSLELGDSALYFCASSVDNQGGYEKLFFGSGTQLSVL.

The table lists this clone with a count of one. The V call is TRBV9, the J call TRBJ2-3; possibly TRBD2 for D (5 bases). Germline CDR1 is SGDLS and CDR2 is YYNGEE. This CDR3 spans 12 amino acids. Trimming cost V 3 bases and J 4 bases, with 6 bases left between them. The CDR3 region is CASSGLPDTQYF. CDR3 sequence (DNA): TGTGCCAGCAGCGGACTACCAGATACGCAGTATTTT.

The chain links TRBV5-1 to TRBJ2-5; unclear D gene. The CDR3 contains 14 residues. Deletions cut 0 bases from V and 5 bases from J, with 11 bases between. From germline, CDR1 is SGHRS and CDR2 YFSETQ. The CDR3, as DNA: TGCGCCAGCAGCTTGGCGATCAGCGAGGAGACCCAGTACTTC. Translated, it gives CASSLAISEETQYF.

The CDR3 loop is CASSLMPGTSGSNEQFF. The CDR3 DNA follows: TGTGCCAGCAGCTTAATGCCCGGGACTAGCGGAAGTAATGAGCAGTTCTTC. This chain uses TRBV7-2 with TRBJ2-1; 11 positions agree with TRBD2. The length of the CDR3 is 17 residues. V trimming: 2 bases; J trimming: 7 bases; junction bases outside the gene matches: 10. Germline CDR1 SGHTA, CDR2 FQGNSA.

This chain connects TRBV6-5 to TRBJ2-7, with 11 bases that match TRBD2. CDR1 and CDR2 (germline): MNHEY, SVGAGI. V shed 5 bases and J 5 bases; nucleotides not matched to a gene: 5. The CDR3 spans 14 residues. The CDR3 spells CASSPGLAGNEQYF. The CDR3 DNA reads TGTGCCAGCAGTCCTGGACTAGCGGGTAACGAGCAGTACTTC.

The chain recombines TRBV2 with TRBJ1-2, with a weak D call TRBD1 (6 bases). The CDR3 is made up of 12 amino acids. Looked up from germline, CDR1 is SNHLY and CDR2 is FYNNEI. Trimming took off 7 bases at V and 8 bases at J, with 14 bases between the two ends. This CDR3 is CASTGVVGGYTF. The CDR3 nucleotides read TGTGCCAGCACAGGGGTGGTTGGGGGCTACACCTTC. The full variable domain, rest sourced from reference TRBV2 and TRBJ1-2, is EPEVTQTPSHQVTQMGQEVILRCVPISNHLYFYWYRQILGQKVEFLVSFYNNEISEKSEIFDDQFSVERPDGSNFTLKIRSTKLEDSAMYFCASTGVVGGYTFGSGTRLTVV.

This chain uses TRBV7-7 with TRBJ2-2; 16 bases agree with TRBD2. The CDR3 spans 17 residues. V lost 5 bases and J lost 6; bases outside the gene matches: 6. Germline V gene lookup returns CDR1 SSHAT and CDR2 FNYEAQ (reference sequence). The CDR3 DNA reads TGTGCCAGCAGCCTAGGGACTAGCGGGGGGGCCGCCGGGGAGCTGTTTTTT. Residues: CASSLGTSGGAAGELFF.

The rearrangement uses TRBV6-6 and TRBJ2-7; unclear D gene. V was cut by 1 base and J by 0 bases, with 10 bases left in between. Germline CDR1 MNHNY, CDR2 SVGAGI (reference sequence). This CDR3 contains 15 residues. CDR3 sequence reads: CASSYWVDNSYEQYF. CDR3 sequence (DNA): TGTGCCAGCAGTTACTGGGTAGACAACTCCTACGAGCAGTACTTC.

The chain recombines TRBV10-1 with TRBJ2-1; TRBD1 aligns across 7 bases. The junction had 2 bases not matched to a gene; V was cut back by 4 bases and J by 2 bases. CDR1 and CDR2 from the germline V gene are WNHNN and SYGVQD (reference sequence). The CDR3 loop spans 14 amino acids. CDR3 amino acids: CASSAGTAYNEQFF. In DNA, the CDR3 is TGCGCCAGCAGTGCTGGGACAGCCTACAATGAGCAGTTCTTC.

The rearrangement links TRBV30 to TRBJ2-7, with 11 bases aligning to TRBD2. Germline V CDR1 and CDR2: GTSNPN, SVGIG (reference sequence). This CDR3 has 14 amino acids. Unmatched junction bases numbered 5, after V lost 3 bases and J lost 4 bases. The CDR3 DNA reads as TGTGCCTGGAGGGACCTAGCGGGGGGTTACGAGCAGTACTTC. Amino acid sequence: CAWRDLAGGYEQYF.

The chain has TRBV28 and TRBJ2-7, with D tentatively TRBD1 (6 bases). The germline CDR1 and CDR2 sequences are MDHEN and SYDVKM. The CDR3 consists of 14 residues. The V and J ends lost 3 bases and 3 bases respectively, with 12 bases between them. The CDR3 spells CASSFRDTNYEQYF. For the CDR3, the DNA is TGTGCCAGCAGTTTCCGGGACACCAACTACGAGCAGTACTTC.

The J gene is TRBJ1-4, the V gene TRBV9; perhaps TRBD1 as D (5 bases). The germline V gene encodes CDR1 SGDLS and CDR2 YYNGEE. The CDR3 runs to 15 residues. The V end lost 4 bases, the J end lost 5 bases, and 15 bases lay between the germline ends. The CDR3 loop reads CASSPTGTVNEKLFF. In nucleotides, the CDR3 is TGTGCCAGCAGCCCCACCGGGACTGTGAATGAAAAACTGTTTTTT. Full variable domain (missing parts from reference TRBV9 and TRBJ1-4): DSGVTQTPKHLITATGQRVTLRCSPRSGDLSVYWYQQSLDQGLQFLIQYYNGEERAKGNILERFSAQQFPDLHSELNLSSLELGDSALYFCASSPTGTVNEKLFFGSGTQLSVL.

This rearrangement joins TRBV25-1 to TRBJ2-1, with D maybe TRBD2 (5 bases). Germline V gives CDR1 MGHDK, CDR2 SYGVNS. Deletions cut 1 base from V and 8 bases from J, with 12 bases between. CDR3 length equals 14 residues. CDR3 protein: CASSELSSRDEQFF. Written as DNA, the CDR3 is TGTGCCAGCAGTGAATTATCTAGCCGCGATGAGCAGTTCTTC. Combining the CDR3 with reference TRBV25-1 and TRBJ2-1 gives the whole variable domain EADIYQTPRYLVIGTGKKITLECSQTMGHDKMYWYQQDPGMELHLIHYSYGVNSTEKGDLSSESTVSRIRTEHFPLTLESARPSHTSQYLCASSELSSRDEQFFGPGTRLTVL.

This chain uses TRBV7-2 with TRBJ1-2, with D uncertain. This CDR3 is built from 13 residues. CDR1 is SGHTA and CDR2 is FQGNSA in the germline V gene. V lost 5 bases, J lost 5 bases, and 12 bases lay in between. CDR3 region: CASSLGGRYGYTF. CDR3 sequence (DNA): TGTGCCAGCAGCCTCGGAGGGAGGTATGGCTACACCTTC.

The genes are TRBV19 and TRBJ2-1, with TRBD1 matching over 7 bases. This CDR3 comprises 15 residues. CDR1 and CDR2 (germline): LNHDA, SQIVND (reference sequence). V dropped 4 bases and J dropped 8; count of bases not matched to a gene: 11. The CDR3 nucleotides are TGTGCCAGTAGTACAAGGGGGCTAGGGGGCGATGAGCAGTTCTTC. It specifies CASSTRGLGGDEQFF.